Detailed here is one TCR beta chain. Its specificity is not known. PCR primers comprised 60 Vbeta and 13 Jbeta primers. Clones were read by immunoSEQ multiplex PCR, and TCRdb kept only the in-frame ones, dropping some. The sample holds around 170,000 clones, roughly 84% seen once. These data are taken from a study of cytomegalovirus exposure and HLA in healthy donors. At the level of the study: Earlier work reported 110 million or so unique TCR beta sequences from some 170 million T cells.

Looked up from germline, CDR1 is MNHNS and CDR2 is SASEGT. The CDR3 has 17 residues. The germline V and J ends were trimmed by 2 bases and 7 bases, with 21 bases remaining between them. Study-level findings and limits: DRB1 showed the most TCR associations and HLA-C the fewest in a later analysis, as rates varied by HLA locus. The listing of roughly 160 TCR beta chains classed them as cytomegalovirus-associated.

Sequencing was carried out using PBMCs. The clonotype comes from a boy between 2 and 10 years old in good health and CMV-seronegative. The chain uses TRBV6-1 and TRBJ2-1; perhaps TRBD2 as D (6 bases). CDR3 residues: CASSETVGGSFGNEQFF. The CDR3 DNA sequence: TGTGCCAGCAGTGAAACGGTGGGGGGTTCGTTTGGAAATGAGCAGTTCTTC.